The 31 T cell receptor beta chains given below trace back to one sample, sequenced in a study of cytomegalovirus exposure and HLA in healthy donors. Primers: 60 Vbeta forward and 13 Jbeta reverse. Libraries were prepared by immunoSEQ multiplex PCR; TCRdb keeps only in-frame clonotypes and omits some of them. The sample holds some 150,000 clones, around 77% seen once. Sequencing was done on a sample of PBMCs. Receptors were obtained from a man aged 25-45 years in good health and CMV-seronegative.

The V call is TRBV19, the J call TRBJ2-4, with TRBD1 matching over 7 bases. The CDR3 sequence is 14 residues long. J was trimmed by 4 bases and V by 4 bases; bases with no gene match: 4. Germline CDR1 and CDR2: LNHDA and SQIVND (reference sequence). CDR3 in DNA: TGTGCCAGTAGTAACCCGGGACAGAAAAACATTCAGTACTTC. Translation: CASSNPGQKNIQYF.

Only a few counts were recorded for this clone. The CDR3 DNA reads as TGTGCCAGCAGTGGGGACAGCTTAAGCAATCAGCCCCAGCATTTT. It translates to CASSGDSLSNQPQHF. The rearrangement uses TRBV2 and TRBJ1-5; 7 nucleotides match TRBD1. Germline CDR1 is SNHLY and CDR2 is FYNNEI. After removal of 4 bases from V and 1 base from J, the junction contained 4 bases not matched to a gene. CDR3 length: 15 residues.

The chain joins TRBV29-1 to TRBJ1-1; 7 positions match TRBD1. CDR1 and CDR2 from the germline V gene are SQVTM and ANQGSEA. Trimming cost V 4 bases and J 5 bases; bases outside gene matches: 10. The CDR3 covers 14 residues. This CDR3 reads CSVVLRGVRTEAFF. In DNA form, the CDR3 reads TGCAGCGTTGTACTCAGGGGGGTTCGGACTGAAGCTTTCTTT.

The rearrangement joins TRBV27 to TRBJ2-7; D perhaps matches TRBD2 (5 bases). The CDR3 runs 13 residues. Trimming left V 4 bases short and J 2 bases short, with 9 bases between. Germline V gene sequence: CDR1 MNHEY, CDR2 SMNVEV (reference sequence). The CDR3 region has the DNA TGTGCCAGCAGTTCTCGGGGAGCCTACGAGCAGTACTTC. Amino acids: CASSSRGAYEQYF.

The CDR3 spells CASSRGPGQGAFEAYEQYF. The CDR3 DNA reads TGTGCCAGCAGCAGGGGCCCGGGACAGGGGGCGTTTGAGGCCTACGAGCAGTACTTC. The chain has TRBV5-6 and TRBJ2-7, with 12 bases lining up with TRBD1. The J segment lost 2 bases and the V segment lost 4 bases, leaving 16 bases of the junction unmatched. The CDR3 has 19 residues. The V gene's germline CDR1 is SGHDT and CDR2 YYEEEE.

The chain joins TRBV10-3 to TRBJ2-1; 8 nucleotides match TRBD1. Per the germline V gene, CDR1 is ENHRY and CDR2 is SYGVKD. The CDR3 runs to 17 residues. The V segment lost 6 bases and the J segment 0 bases; nucleotides outside the gene matches: 10. DNA of the CDR3: TGTGCCATCAGAGAAGGGACAGGAGGGACCTCCTACAATGAGCAGTTCTTC. It yields the protein CAIREGTGGTSYNEQFF.

The genes are TRBV30 and TRBJ1-4; 10 bases match TRBD1. The V segment lost 4 bases and the J segment 8 bases; nucleotides outside the gene matches: 7. This CDR3 spans 14 amino acids. Germline V gene lookup returns CDR1 GTSNPN and CDR2 SVGIG (reference sequence). CDR3 nucleotides: TGTGCCTGGACGGCCGGGACAGGGGACGAAAAACTGTTTTTT. It yields the protein CAWTAGTGDEKLFF.

The V and J genes are TRBV5-1 and TRBJ2-1; 7 positions match TRBD1. The CDR3 consists of 15 residues. Germline-derived CDR1 and CDR2 are SGHRS and YFSETQ. Trimming removed 3 bases from V and 4 bases from J; junction bases left unmatched: 7. The CDR3 DNA reads TGCGCCAGCAGCTCGGGACAGAACCAGTACAATGAGCAGTTCTTC. It translates to CASSSGQNQYNEQFF.

The chain employs TRBV5-1 and TRBJ2-1, with 15 bases matching TRBD2. The junction had 11 bases not matched to a gene; V was cut back by 4 bases and J by 6 bases. CDR1 and CDR2 (germline): SGHRS, YFSETQ. There are 18 residues in the CDR3. The CDR3 sequence: CASSPRTSGGAWGNEQFF. Written as DNA, the CDR3 is TGCGCCAGCAGCCCTCGGACTAGCGGGGGGGCATGGGGCAATGAGCAGTTCTTC.

There are a few counts of this clone. The gene calls are TRBV4-2 and TRBJ2-2; D may be TRBD2 (6 bases). The germline V gene has CDR1 LGHNA and CDR2 YNFKEQ. V was trimmed by 4 bases and J by 3 bases, leaving 30 bases between them. This CDR3 has 21 residues. The CDR3 DNA is TGTGCCAGCAGCCCCCCTGACTGGGGAGGATACAGTTCGGGTTACACCGGGGAGCTGTTTTTT. Translated, it gives CASSPPDWGGYSSGYTGELFF.

This clone was seen a handful of times. The V and J genes are TRBV5-1 and TRBJ1-3, with D possibly TRBD1 on 5 matching bases. V lost 0 bases and J lost 0, with 13 bases in between. This CDR3 contains 17 residues. CDR1 and CDR2 (germline): SGHRS, YFSETQ. The CDR3 loop is CASSLAPRVSSGNTIYF. In nucleotides, the CDR3 is TGCGCCAGCAGCTTGGCCCCCAGGGTGAGCTCTGGAAACACCATATATTTT.

The chain uses TRBV29-1 and TRBJ1-1; D uncertain. Germline V lookup: CDR1 SQVTM, CDR2 ANQGSEA. Trimming removed 7 bases from V and 1 base from J, with 7 bases in between. The CDR3 loop spans 11 amino acids. The CDR3 nucleotides are TGCAGCGCCTCAGAGAACACTGAAGCTTTCTTT. Translated: CSASENTEAFF. Combining the CDR3 with reference TRBV29-1 and TRBJ1-1 gives the whole variable domain SAVISQKPSRDICQRGTSLTIQCQVDSQVTMMFWYRQQPGQSLTLIATANQGSEATYESGFVIDKFPISRPNLTFSTLTVSNMSPEDSSIYLCSASENTEAFFGQGTRLTVV.

The CDR3 region has the DNA TGCAGCGTTGCGGGACAGGGAAACACCGGGGAGCTGTTTTTT. Protein product: CSVAGQGNTGELFF. J is TRBJ2-2 and V is TRBV29-1; TRBD1 agrees at 9 bases. The CDR3 runs to 14 residues. V lost 4 bases and J lost 2; bases outside the gene matches: 2. Germline V gene sequence: CDR1 SQVTM, CDR2 ANQGSEA.

This clone was seen just once. This rearrangement joins TRBV2 to TRBJ1-2, with D tentatively TRBD1 (5 bases). The germline gives CDR1 SNHLY, CDR2 FYNNEI. The V gene lost 8 bases and the J gene lost 5 bases, with 21 bases spanning the gap. This CDR3 has 15 residues. CDR3 region: CASGSLIRDSYGYTF. CDR3 bases: TGTGCCAGCGGATCTTTAATCCGGGACTCTTATGGCTACACCTTC.

V gene TRBV7-8 combines with J gene TRBJ1-2; TRBD1 aligns across 7 bases. Germline loops: CDR1 SGHVS, CDR2 FQNEAQ. Trimming cost V 2 bases and J 2 bases; bases outside gene matches: 5. CDR3 length: 15 amino acids. The CDR3 sequence is CASSLRGGPNYGYTF. Here the CDR3 DNA reads TGTGCCAGCAGCTTAAGAGGGGGCCCCAACTATGGCTACACCTTC.

J is TRBJ2-7 and V is TRBV5-1, with D unclear. V gave up 0 bases and J gave up 6 bases, with 10 bases separating them. The CDR3 is made up of 13 amino acids. The germline V gene has CDR1 SGHRS and CDR2 YFSETQ. The DNA of the CDR3 is TGCGCCAGCAGCTTGGGTGGAGTGCGCGAGCAGTACTTC. Amino acid sequence: CASSLGGVREQYF. Full variable domain (rest looked up from reference TRBV5-1 and TRBJ2-7): KAGVTQTPRYLIKTRGQQVTLSCSPISGHRSVSWYQQTPGQGLQFLFEYFSETQRNKGNFPGRFSGRQFSNSRSEMNVSTLELGDSALYLCASSLGGVREQYFGPGTRLTVT.

The chain links TRBV5-1 to TRBJ1-6, with 9 positions matching TRBD1. This CDR3 spans 15 amino acids. Germline CDR1 reads SGHRS; CDR2 reads YFSETQ. Losses at the gene ends were 4 bases for V and 6 bases for J; bases not matched to a gene: 5. CDR3 loop: CASSPGQGVNSPLHF. The CDR3 DNA sequence: TGCGCCAGCAGCCCGGGACAGGGTGTTAATTCACCCCTCCACTTT. Using reference TRBV5-1 and TRBJ1-6 for the parts outside the CDR3, the full variable domain is KAGVTQTPRYLIKTRGQQVTLSCSPISGHRSVSWYQQTPGQGLQFLFEYFSETQRNKGNFPGRFSGRQFSNSRSEMNVSTLELGDSALYLCASSPGQGVNSPLHFGNGTRLTVT.

Regarding this clone: Other DNA variants within this sample encode the same CDR3. CDR3 sequence: CASSSTGGYTF. CDR3 nucleotides: TGCGCCAGCAGCAGTACAGGGGGCTACACCTTC. The chain employs TRBV5-1 and TRBJ1-2; weak D call: TRBD1 (6 bases). The ends were cut back, 4 bases at V and 8 bases at J, with 9 bases in the middle. This CDR3 spans 11 amino acids. The V gene's germline CDR1 is SGHRS and CDR2 YFSETQ.

The CDR3 spells CASSSMWSGELFF. CDR3 coding DNA: TGTGCCAGCAGCTCTATGTGGTCCGGGGAGCTGTTTTTT. J is TRBJ2-2 and V is TRBV7-9; no reliable D call. Trimming removed 4 bases at V and 6 bases at J, with 9 bases between. CDR1 is SEHNR, CDR2 FQNEAQ, per germline (reference sequence). This CDR3 contains 13 residues.

The CDR3 spells CASSLSQTRDSGANVLTF. The CDR3 DNA sequence: TGTGCCAGCAGTTTATCCCAAACTAGGGACTCTGGGGCCAACGTCCTGACTTTC. This rearrangement joins TRBV27 to TRBJ2-6; D may be TRBD2 (5 bases). With 0 bases removed from V and 0 bases from J, the gap between germline ends came to 12 bases. Germline values: CDR1 MNHEY, CDR2 SMNVEV (reference sequence). This CDR3 contains 18 residues.

The chain uses TRBV2 and TRBJ1-1; a possible D gene is TRBD1 (6 bases). The length of the CDR3 is 14 residues. The V gene lost 6 bases and the J gene lost 0 bases, with 11 bases spanning the gap. Germline-derived CDR1 and CDR2 are SNHLY and FYNNEI. CDR3 DNA: TGTGCCAGCAGAGAAACAGGGATGAACACTGAAGCTTTCTTT. Amino acid sequence: CASRETGMNTEAFF.

The rearrangement uses TRBV6-6 and TRBJ2-1; 11 bases match TRBD2. Unmatched junction bases numbered 7, after V lost 6 bases and J lost 6 bases. Per germline, CDR1 MNHNY and CDR2 SVGAGI (reference sequence). The CDR3 consists of 15 residues. DNA for the CDR3: TGTGCCAGCAGAAGTCGGACTAGCGGGCCCAATGAGCAGTTCTTC. Protein: CASRSRTSGPNEQFF.

The chain carries TRBV2 and TRBJ2-1, with 8 bases fitting TRBD2. This CDR3 region has 17 residues. After removal of 3 bases from V and 5 bases from J, the junction contained 12 bases not matched to a gene. Germline assignment: CDR1 SNHLY and CDR2 FYNNEI. CDR3 DNA sequence: TGTGCCAGCAGTGATTCACGACTGGCGGGGGGCGACAATGAGCAGTTCTTC. Translating it yields CASSDSRLAGGDNEQFF.

CDR3 sequence: CASSDPMGGRVIGQPQHF. The CDR3 DNA reads as TGTGCCAGCAGTGACCCTATGGGGGGGCGGGTGATTGGGCAGCCCCAGCATTTT. The chain couples TRBV6-1 to TRBJ1-5; D might be TRBD1 (6 bases). With 3 bases removed from V and 7 bases from J, the gap between germline ends came to 25 bases. From germline, CDR1 is MNHNS and CDR2 SASEGT. The CDR3 has 18 residues.

This chain connects TRBV28 to TRBJ1-2, with 8 bases identical to TRBD1. The CDR3 covers 13 residues. The germline V gene encodes CDR1 MDHEN and CDR2 SYDVKM. The V segment lost 6 bases and the J segment 5 bases; nucleotides outside the gene matches: 5. CDR3 residues: CASSRTGFYGYTF. CDR3 coding DNA: TGTGCCAGCAGCCGGACAGGGTTTTATGGCTACACCTTC.

This clone was recorded only once. The rearrangement uses TRBV29-1 and TRBJ2-7; 7 bases are shared with TRBD2. The length of the CDR3 is 13 residues. Germline CDR1 is SQVTM and CDR2 is ANQGSEA. J gave up 5 bases and V 6 bases, and 10 bases lay outside the gene matches. The CDR3, as DNA: TGCAGCGTGTCGACTAGCTCGTTGGACGAGCAGTACTTC. Residues: CSVSTSSLDEQYF.

This chain joins TRBV5-4 and TRBJ1-1, with D possibly TRBD1 on 5 matching bases. CDR3 length equals 15 residues. Germline V gene lookup returns CDR1 SGHNT and CDR2 YYREEE (reference sequence). Trimming removed 4 bases at V and 6 bases at J, with 19 bases between. The CDR3 loop is CASSRADNRGAEAFF. The CDR3 DNA sequence: TGTGCCAGCAGCCGAGCGGACAACCGGGGGGCTGAAGCTTTCTTT.

V and J are TRBV4-1 and TRBJ1-6; no reliable D call. Germline CDR1 is MGHRA and CDR2 is YSYEKL. The CDR3 has 15 amino acids. Trimming took 0 bases from V and 10 from J, leaving 13 bases between them. The CDR3 spells CASSQDEGGRSPLHF. The CDR3 DNA sequence: TGCGCCAGCAGCCAAGATGAGGGCGGCAGGTCACCCCTCCACTTT.

This chain connects TRBV29-1 to TRBJ2-5, with D hard to call. V gave up 7 bases and J gave up 3 bases, with 15 bases separating them. The germline V gene has CDR1 SQVTM and CDR2 ANQGSEA. The CDR3 contains 13 residues. The CDR3 sequence: CSASLRLKETQYF. The CDR3 DNA follows: TGCAGCGCCAGCCTGCGGCTAAAAGAGACCCAGTACTTC.

The chain recombines TRBV7-9 with TRBJ2-3, with 8 nucleotides matching TRBD2. This CDR3 is built from 16 residues. Germline values: CDR1 SEHNR, CDR2 FQNEAQ (reference sequence). J lost 0 bases, V lost 3 bases, and 5 bases had no gene match. CDR3 loop: CASSFILAASTDTQYF. CDR3 nucleotide sequence: TGTGCCAGCAGCTTTATACTAGCGGCAAGCACAGATACGCAGTATTTT.

This clone occurred a few times. The V and J genes are TRBV2 and TRBJ1-5; D gene uncertain. The V end was cut by 6 bases, the J end by 0 bases, with 12 bases between. Germline CDR1 and CDR2: SNHLY and FYNNEI. The CDR3 totals 15 residues. The CDR3 sequence is CASSGASYSNQPQHF. For the CDR3, the DNA is TGTGCCAGCAGCGGAGCTTCATATAGCAATCAGCCCCAGCATTTT.